The TCR beta chain described here comes from a study of blood T cell repertoires in COVID-19. Study-wide context: The United States, Italy and Spain provided the acute and convalescent COVID-19 samples.

Those enrolled, adults aged about 18 to 95 years, came from about two dozen US areas. Grouping used clinical history reported by participants in a survey and questionnaire. Original analysis: Reference gene primer amplification in the assay estimated nucleated cell counts. The protocol was immunoSEQ multiplex PCR, while the TCRdb copy is restricted to in-frame clones and leaves out a portion. D and trimming were read from the DNA, whereas the V and J calls and clone size are those reported in that table. This table has a few hundred thousand clones, 90% appearing once. CDR1 is SGHRS and CDR2 is YFSETQ in the germline V gene. The J segment lost 2 bases and the V segment lost 0 bases, leaving 5 bases of the junction unmatched. The CDR3 runs 16 residues.

The specimen sequenced was PBMCs or T cells enriched from blood (not recorded which). The chain employs TRBV5-1 and TRBJ1-2; 9 bases agree with TRBD1. The clonotype comes from a woman in her late teens or twenties with acute COVID-19. CDR3 coding DNA: TGCGCCAGCAGCTTGGCCGGAGACAGGGGGAACTATGGCTACACCTTC. It is translated as CASSLAGDRGNYGYTF. The whole variable domain, filled in from reference TRBV5-1 and TRBJ1-2, reads KAGVTQTPRYLIKTRGQQVTLSCSPISGHRSVSWYQQTPGQGLQFLFEYFSETQRNKGNFPGRFSGRQFSNSRSEMNVSTLELGDSALYLCASSLAGDRGNYGYTFGSGTRLTVV.